This TCR beta chain was recovered during a study of T cell responses to AZD1222 COVID-19 vaccine. Findings and caveats of the study: CD4 TCRs linked to vaccination spanned spike, dominating at 160-218 and 743-854.

As for this clone: Its cognate antigen is unknown.

This CDR3 is 14 amino acids long. J gave up 4 bases and V 4 bases, and 5 bases lay outside the gene matches. Germline-derived CDR1 and CDR2 are SGHDT and YYEEEE. Sequencing used immunoSEQ multiplex PCR; TCRdb keeps in-frame clones, though not all of them. The table has some 64,000 clones, about 90% seen once. The V and J genes are TRBV5-6 and TRBJ1-5; 7 bases line up with TRBD1. The sequences come from peripheral blood, collected on day 0 of AZD1222 vaccination. The receptor comes from an adult in good health. CDR3 nucleotide sequence: TGTGCCAGCAGCCTGACAGGGTGGAATCAGCCCCAGCATTTT. Translation gives CASSLTGWNQPQHF.